One and the same sample provided the 22 T cell receptor beta chains below, sequenced in a study of cytomegalovirus exposure and HLA in healthy donors. Both 60 Vbeta primers and 13 Jbeta primers went into the PCR. Profiled with immunoSEQ multiplex PCR; TCRdb holds only in-frame clones, not every one. The data show approximately 180,000 clones, about 70% seen once. Sequenced sample: PBMCs. Receptor source: a woman in her 30s in good health and CMV-seronegative.

The J gene is TRBJ1-2, the V gene TRBV5-1; the D is unclear. Germline V gene lookup returns CDR1 SGHRS and CDR2 YFSETQ. The germline V and J ends were trimmed by 1 base and 5 bases, with 15 bases remaining between them. The CDR3 runs to 15 residues. The CDR3 spells CASSLYPEEIYGYTF. CDR3 coding DNA: TGCGCCAGCAGCTTGTATCCAGAAGAAATATATGGCTACACCTTC. Complete variable domain (other parts from reference TRBV5-1 and TRBJ1-2): KAGVTQTPRYLIKTRGQQVTLSCSPISGHRSVSWYQQTPGQGLQFLFEYFSETQRNKGNFPGRFSGRQFSNSRSEMNVSTLELGDSALYLCASSLYPEEIYGYTFGSGTRLTVV.

This rearrangement joins TRBV4-1 to TRBJ1-4; possibly TRBD1 for D (6 bases). The CDR3 is made up of 13 amino acids. With 3 bases removed from V and 8 bases from J, the gap between germline ends came to 10 bases. Germline V gene data show CDR1 as MGHRA and CDR2 as YSYEKL. The CDR3: CASSQTRGEKLFF. The CDR3 nucleotides read TGCGCCAGCAGCCAGACCAGGGGAGAAAAACTGTTTTTT.

This rearrangement joins TRBV4-2 to TRBJ2-7; TRBD2 agrees at 7 bases. The CDR3 runs 17 residues. With 4 bases clipped from V and 0 bases from J, the junction kept 12 bases outside the gene matches. Germline V gene data show CDR1 as LGHNA and CDR2 as YNFKEQ. The CDR3 loop reads CASSPILAGGISYEQYF. As DNA, the CDR3 is TGTGCCAGCAGCCCCATTCTAGCCGGGGGGATCTCCTACGAGCAGTACTTC.

The V call is TRBV2, the J call TRBJ2-2; 12 bases are shared with TRBD2. The CDR3 is made up of 16 amino acids. Germline V gene data show CDR1 as SNHLY and CDR2 as FYNNEI. V shed 8 bases, J shed 7 bases, and the junction held 11 bases outside the gene matches. CDR3 in amino acids: CASSVGLAGFSGELFF. CDR3 sequence (DNA): TGTGCCAGCTCCGTTGGACTAGCGGGATTCAGCGGGGAGCTGTTTTTT. The complete variable domain, with remaining parts taken from reference TRBV2 and TRBJ2-2, reads EPEVTQTPSHQVTQMGQEVILRCVPISNHLYFYWYRQILGQKVEFLVSFYNNEISEKSEIFDDQFSVERPDGSNFTLKIRSTKLEDSAMYFCASSVGLAGFSGELFFGEGSRLTVL.

The chain is built from TRBV5-6 and TRBJ1-2; D may be TRBD1 (5 bases). Germline V lookup: CDR1 SGHDT, CDR2 YYEEEE. The length of the CDR3 is 16 residues. With 4 bases removed from V and 4 bases from J, the gap between germline ends came to 20 bases. The chain's CDR3 is CASSPARGEVTYGYTF. CDR3 DNA: TGTGCCAGCAGCCCGGCCCGGGGGGAGGTTACCTATGGCTACACCTTC. Combining the CDR3 with reference TRBV5-6 and TRBJ1-2 gives the whole variable domain DAGVTQSPTHLIKTRGQQVTLRCSPKSGHDTVSWYQQALGQGPQFIFQYYEEEERQRGNFPDRFSGHQFPNYSSELNVNALLLGDSALYLCASSPARGEVTYGYTFGSGTRLTVV.

This chain connects TRBV7-6 to TRBJ2-7; a weak D match, TRBD1 (5 bases). The CDR3 runs to 12 residues. Trimming pared 5 bases from V and 7 bases from J, leaving 12 bases between. Germline V gene data show CDR1 as SGHVS and CDR2 as FNYEAQ. The DNA of the CDR3 is TGTGCCAGCAGCGTTACTCCAGGGGAGCAGTACTTC. Amino acids: CASSVTPGEQYF.

The genes are TRBV7-2 and TRBJ2-7; 9 bases agree with TRBD1. Trimming at V came to 5 bases and at J to 2 bases, leaving 4 bases not matched to a gene. Per germline, CDR1 SGHTA and CDR2 FQGNSA. There are 14 residues in the CDR3. The chain's CDR3 is CASSPGQGAYEQYF. In DNA, the CDR3 is TGTGCCAGCAGCCCGGGACAGGGAGCCTACGAGCAGTACTTC.

The gene calls are TRBV19 and TRBJ2-1; perhaps TRBD2 as D (5 bases). V lost 4 bases and J lost 5, with 18 bases in between. Germline values: CDR1 LNHDA, CDR2 SQIVND (reference sequence). This CDR3 has 16 amino acids. The CDR3 region has the DNA TGTGCCAGTAGTAATCCAACTAGGTTCCCACACAATGAGCAGTTCTTC. Amino acids: CASSNPTRFPHNEQFF.

This chain uses TRBV4-1 with TRBJ2-5, with 8 bases identical to TRBD2. With 4 bases clipped from V and 6 bases from J, the junction kept 10 bases outside the gene matches. CDR3 size: 15 residues. CDR1 is MGHRA, CDR2 YSYEKL, per germline. The CDR3 protein is CASSPPGGARKTQYF. The CDR3 DNA sequence: TGCGCCAGCAGCCCCCCCGGGGGGGCCAGAAAGACCCAGTACTTC.

The rearrangement links TRBV6-5 to TRBJ1-5; D might be TRBD1 (6 bases). This CDR3 has 15 residues. V was shortened by 4 bases and J by 0 bases, with 10 bases between the two germline ends. Germline V gene sequence: CDR1 MNHEY, CDR2 SVGAGI. As DNA, the CDR3 is TGTGCCAGCAGTTCAACAGGGTATAGCAATCAGCCCCAGCATTTT. It is translated as CASSSTGYSNQPQHF.

This rearrangement joins TRBV9 to TRBJ2-2, with 7 bases identical to TRBD2. The V segment lost 3 bases and the J segment 2 bases; nucleotides outside the gene matches: 7. CDR1 SGDLS and CDR2 YYNGEE come from the germline V gene. The CDR3 runs to 16 residues. For the CDR3, the DNA is TGTGCCAGCAGCGGAAAGAGCGGGAAAAACACCGGGGAGCTGTTTTTT. It translates to CASSGKSGKNTGELFF. Full variable domain (remainder filled in from reference TRBV9 and TRBJ2-2): DSGVTQTPKHLITATGQRVTLRCSPRSGDLSVYWYQQSLDQGLQFLIQYYNGEERAKGNILERFSAQQFPDLHSELNLSSLELGDSALYFCASSGKSGKNTGELFFGEGSRLTVL.

V usage is TRBV4-2 and J usage is TRBJ2-7; 11 bases fit TRBD2. This CDR3 region has 17 residues. The germline V gene has CDR1 LGHNA and CDR2 YNFKEQ. With V trimmed by 1 base and J by 2 bases, 7 bases remained unmatched. The CDR3: CASSQGLGLADTYEQYF. The DNA for the CDR3 is TGTGCCAGCAGCCAAGGACTGGGACTAGCGGATACCTACGAGCAGTACTTC.

The V call is TRBV7-2, the J call TRBJ2-5; the D is unclear. CDR1 SGHTA and CDR2 FQGNSA come from the germline V gene. The V end was cut by 3 bases, the J end by 0 bases, with 8 bases between. CDR3 length equals 14 residues. CDR3 nucleotides: TGTGCCAGCAGCTTGCAACGGTACCAAGAGACCCAGTACTTC. As protein: CASSLQRYQETQYF.

The chain combines TRBV29-1 with TRBJ2-7; 8 nucleotides align to TRBD2. Trimming cost V 7 bases and J 4 bases; bases outside gene matches: 9. Germline loops: CDR1 SQVTM, CDR2 ANQGSEA. The CDR3 extends over 13 amino acids. CDR3 region: CSARGGREYEQYF. The CDR3, as DNA: TGCAGCGCTCGGGGGGGAAGGGAATACGAGCAGTACTTC.

This sequence joins TRBV10-3 and TRBJ2-3; TRBD2 might be the D (5 bases). Germline V lookup: CDR1 ENHRY, CDR2 SYGVKD. The V end lost 2 bases, the J end lost 5 bases, and 5 bases lay between the germline ends. The CDR3 totals 12 residues. CDR3 in amino acids: CAISEGRDTQYF. For the CDR3, the DNA is TGTGCCATCAGTGAGGGGAGAGATACGCAGTATTTT.

The V and J genes are TRBV5-5 and TRBJ1-2; 7 bases agree with TRBD1. V was pared by 3 bases and J by 2 bases, with 7 bases of the junction left unmatched. This CDR3 has 15 amino acids. CDR1 is SGHKS and CDR2 is YYEKEE in the germline V gene (reference sequence). The CDR3, as DNA: TGTGCCAGCAGCTCTGGGACAGCTTCAAACTATGGCTACACCTTC. Its translation is CASSSGTASNYGYTF.

The chain carries TRBV9 and TRBJ1-1; TRBD1 matches 9 bases. Germline V gene data show CDR1 as SGDLS and CDR2 as YYNGEE. The CDR3 is made up of 17 amino acids. V trimming: 4 bases; J trimming: 3 bases; junction bases outside the gene matches: 13. The chain's CDR3 is CASSPRGTGFGDTEAFF. CDR3 coding DNA: TGTGCCAGCAGCCCGCGAGGGACAGGGTTTGGAGACACTGAAGCTTTCTTT.

This clone has just one count. The chain recombines TRBV1 with TRBJ2-3; the DNA was not used to check the table's D call, TRBD1. TRBV1 is recorded as a pseudogene. The CDR3 has 16 residues. CDR3 region: CTSSPSFRGPTDTQYF. DNA of the CDR3: TGCACCAGCAGCCCTTCTTTCAGGGGCCCCACAGATACGCAGTATTTT.

This clone was counted a single time. V is TRBV30 and J is TRBJ1-1, with a weak D call TRBD1 (5 bases). Looked up from germline, CDR1 is GTSNPN and CDR2 is SVGIG (reference sequence). The CDR3 is 13 residues long. The germline V and J ends were trimmed by 0 bases and 3 bases, with 8 bases remaining between them. CDR3 sequence (DNA): TGTGCCTGGAGTGTATGGGGGGACACTGAAGCTTTCTTT. Protein product: CAWSVWGDTEAFF. The full variable domain, its missing parts supplied by reference TRBV30 and TRBJ1-1, is SQTIHQWPATLVQPVGSPLSLECTVEGTSNPNLYWYRQAAGRGLQLLFYSVGIGQISSEVPQNLSASRPQDRQFILSSKKLLLSDSGFYLCAWSVWGDTEAFFGQGTRLTVV.

For this clone: The junction and the germline gene differ at one end; a read error may be behind it. This chain connects TRBV7-9 to TRBJ2-7; 8 bases are shared with TRBD1. CDR1 SEHNR and CDR2 FQNEAQ come from the germline V gene (reference sequence). CDR3 length equals 15 residues. CDR3 bases: TGTTCCAGCAGCATCCGACAGGGGTATTACGACGAGCAGTACTTC. Translated: CSSSIRQGYYDEQYF. Full variable domain (rest looked up from reference TRBV7-9 and TRBJ2-7): DTGVSQNPRHKITKRGQNVTFRCDPISEHNRLYWYRQTLGQGPEFLTYFQNEAQLEKSRLLSDRFSAERPKGSFSTLEIQRTEQGDSAMYLCSSSIRQGYYDEQYFGPGTRLTVT.

The gene calls are TRBV14 and TRBJ1-6; D call uncertain. CDR3 length: 15 amino acids. Germline V gene data show CDR1 as SGHDN and CDR2 as FVKESK. V was pared by 2 bases and J by 4 bases, with 9 bases between. As DNA, the CDR3 is TGTGCCAGCAGCCAATTTCGGTGGTATAATTCACCCCTCCACTTT. Its protein product is CASSQFRWYNSPLHF.

This sequence joins TRBV5-4 and TRBJ1-1; the D gene is possibly TRBD1 (5 bases). Germline V gene data show CDR1 as SGHNT and CDR2 as YYREEE (reference sequence). This CDR3 has 16 amino acids. V was pared by 4 bases and J by 0 bases, with 16 bases between. In DNA form, the CDR3 reads TGTGCCAGCAGCCCTCCCAGTGCAGGGCTGAACACTGAAGCTTTCTTT. Its protein product is CASSPPSAGLNTEAFF.